The clone carrying this T cell receptor (beta chain) was detected a few times. The CDR3 consists of 11 residues. The V gene's germline CDR1 is SQVTM and CDR2 ANQGSEA. V shed 2 bases and J 13 bases; nucleotides not matched to a gene: 4. The sample originates from a study of technical replicates of blood from several donors. Generated by immunoSEQ multiplex PCR, the TCRdb table keeps only in-frame clones and is missing some. The sample comprises approximately 73,000 clones, approximately 96% of which are singletons, and 0.3% to 0.35% rests with the top ten. Input material: T cells isolated from PBMCs. V is TRBV29-1 and J is TRBJ1-5; 8 bases fit TRBD1. The sequence derives from a human donor in good health. CDR3 coding DNA: TGCAGCGTTGAAACAGGGGGTTTGCAGCATTTT. This sequence encodes CSVETGGLQHF. The whole variable domain, filled in from reference TRBV29-1 and TRBJ1-5, reads SAVISQKPSRDICQRGTSLTIQCQVDSQVTMMFWYRQQPGQSLTLIATANQGSEATYESGFVIDKFPISRPNLTFSTLTVSNMSPEDSSIYLCSVETGGLQHFGDGTRLSIL.